The clone carrying this T cell receptor beta chain was seen only a few times. Antigen unknown. Compared with germline, one end of the junction differs, possibly owing to a read error. This CDR3 spans 13 amino acids. A sample-barcoded 5' primer and a J-beta primer mix were used in a second PCR of roughly 7 to 12 cycles. TCRdb recomputed calls from the 5' RACE reads with MiXCR, one row per CDR3 protein. Seen here are some 1.5 million distinct CDR3 sequences, roughly 27% observed once, and the top ten hold over 7%. The data derive from a study of blood T cells in healthy people across ages. Overall study findings and caveats: Getting older went along with TCR beta diversity per million T cells dropping roughly linearly. It was not possible, with unsorted PBMCs, to conclusively compare naive and antigen-experienced cells.

Aged about 6 to 100, donors were systemically healthy Caucasians from Russia. The sequence derives from a woman aged 25-40 years in good health. The specimen was blood. The chain is built from TRBV12-3 or TRBV12-4 and TRBJ2-7; possibly TRBD2 for D (5 bases). The CDR3 sequence is CASSVAPLLGQYF. Here the CDR3 DNA reads TGTGCCAGCAGTGTAGCGCCCCTTTTGGGGCAGTACTTC.